What follows describes a single T cell receptor (beta chain). Libraries were prepared by immunoSEQ multiplex PCR; TCRdb keeps only in-frame clonotypes and omits some of them. Altogether about 14,000 clones are present, approximately 77% being singletons, with the ten largest covering more than 7%. The record originates from a study of control samples from healthy donors and cancer patients. CDR3 length: 15 residues. Per germline, CDR1 SNHLY and CDR2 FYNNEI. The germline V and J ends were trimmed by 3 bases and 7 bases, with 19 bases remaining between them. V usage is TRBV2 and J usage is TRBJ2-7; D call uncertain. This sequence originates from a male donor with melanoma. The sequenced material came from formalin-fixed, paraffin-embedded tissue. In DNA, the CDR3 is TGTGCCAGCAGTGATTGGCGTCCTGGATTGGGGGAGCAGTACTTC. It specifies CASSDWRPGLGEQYF.